This TCR beta chain derives from a study of response to subunit inactivated influenza vaccine. Concerning this clonotype itself: The antigen is undetermined.

Germline CDR1 reads SQVTM; CDR2 reads ANQGSEA. V gave up 3 bases and J gave up 3 bases; unmatched junction bases: 9. The CDR3 contains 16 residues. TCRdb recomputed calls from the RT-PCR reads with MiXCR, one row per CDR3 protein. In the table there are about 500,000 distinct CDR3 sequences, over 10% of which are singletons. General study findings and limits: Authors proposed each seasonal influenza vaccination draws in few new T cells.

The chain has TRBV29-1 and TRBJ2-1; 9 bases are a match to TRBD2. The sample consisted of PBMCs from blood, taken more than 35 days after vaccination. The TCR sequence derives from a man aged 50 or older who received an inactivated influenza vaccine. CDR3 in DNA: TGCAGCGTTGATTCGGGCCCTAGCGGGGTCTACAATGAGCAGTTCTTC. Its protein is CSVDSGPSGVYNEQFF.